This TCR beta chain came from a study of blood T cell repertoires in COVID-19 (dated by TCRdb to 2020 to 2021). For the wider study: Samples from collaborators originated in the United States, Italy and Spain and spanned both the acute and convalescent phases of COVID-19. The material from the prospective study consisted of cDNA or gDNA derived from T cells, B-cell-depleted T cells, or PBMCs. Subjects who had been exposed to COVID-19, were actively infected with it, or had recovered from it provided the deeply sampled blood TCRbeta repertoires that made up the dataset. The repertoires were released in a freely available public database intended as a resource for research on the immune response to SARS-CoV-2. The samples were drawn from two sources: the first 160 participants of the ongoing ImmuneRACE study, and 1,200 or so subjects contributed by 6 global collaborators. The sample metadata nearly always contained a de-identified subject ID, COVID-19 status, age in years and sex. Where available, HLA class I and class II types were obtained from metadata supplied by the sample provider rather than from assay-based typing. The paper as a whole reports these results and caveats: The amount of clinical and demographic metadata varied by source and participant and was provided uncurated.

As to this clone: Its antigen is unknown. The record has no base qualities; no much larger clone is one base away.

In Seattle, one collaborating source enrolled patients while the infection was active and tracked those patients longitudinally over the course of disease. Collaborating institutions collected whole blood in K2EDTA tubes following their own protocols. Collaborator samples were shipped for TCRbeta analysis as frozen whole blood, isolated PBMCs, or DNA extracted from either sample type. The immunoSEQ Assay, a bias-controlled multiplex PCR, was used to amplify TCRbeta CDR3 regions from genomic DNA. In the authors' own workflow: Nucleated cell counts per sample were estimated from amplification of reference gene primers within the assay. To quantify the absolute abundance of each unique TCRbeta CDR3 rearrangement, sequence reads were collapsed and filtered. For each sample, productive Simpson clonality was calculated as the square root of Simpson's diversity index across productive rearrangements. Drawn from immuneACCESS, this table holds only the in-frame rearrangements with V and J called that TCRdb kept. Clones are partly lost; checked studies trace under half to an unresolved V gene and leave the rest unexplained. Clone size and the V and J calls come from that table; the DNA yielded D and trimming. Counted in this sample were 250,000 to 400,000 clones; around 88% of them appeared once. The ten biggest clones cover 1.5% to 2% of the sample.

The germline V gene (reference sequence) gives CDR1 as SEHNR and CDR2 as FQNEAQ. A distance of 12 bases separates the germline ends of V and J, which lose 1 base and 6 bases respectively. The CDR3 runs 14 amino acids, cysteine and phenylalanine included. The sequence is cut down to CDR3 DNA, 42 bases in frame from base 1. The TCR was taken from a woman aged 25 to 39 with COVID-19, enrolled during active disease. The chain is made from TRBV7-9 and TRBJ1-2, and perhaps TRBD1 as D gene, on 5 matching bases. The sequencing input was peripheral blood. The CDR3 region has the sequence CASSLVASGDGYTF. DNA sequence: TGTGCCAGCAGCTTAGTCGCGTCGGGGGATGGCTACACCTTC.